The rows below give T cell receptor beta chains drawn from one sample of a study of blood T cells in healthy people across ages. MiXCR, applied by TCRdb to the 5' RACE reads, yields one record per CDR3 protein. The sample holds under 2,000,000 distinct CDR3 sequences, approximately 50% seen once. The sequenced sample was blood. The receptors were gathered from a woman between 40 and 55 years old in good health. The CDR3 runs from the conserved cysteine through the conserved F or W. D genes are given only for firm matches. Clone size, where shown, is once, few, many, or a class for clones that have expanded.

v_gene: TRBV3-1
d_gene: NA
j_gene: TRBJ2-7
abundance: NA
CDR3nt: TGTGCCAGCAGCCAAGTCTGGGGCAATGAGCAGTACTTC
CDR3aa: CASSQVWGNEQYF

v_gene: TRBV7-2
d_gene: NA
j_gene: TRBJ2-4
abundance: few
CDR3nt: TGTGCCAGCAGCTTGGGACGGCAAAACATTCAGTACTTC
CDR3aa: CASSLGRQNIQYF

v_gene: TRBV28
d_gene: NA
j_gene: TRBJ1-4
abundance: once
CDR3nt: TGTGCCAGCAGCGAAGGTGGGAACTATAATGAAAAACTGTTTTTT
CDR3aa: CASSEGGNYNEKLFF

v_gene: TRBV6-2/TRBV6-3
d_gene: TRBD2
j_gene: TRBJ2-5
abundance: NA
CDR3nt: TGTGCCAGCAGTTACTCCTTGGGCGGGGGACACCAAGAGACCCAGTACTTC
CDR3aa: CASSYSLGGGHQETQYF

v_gene: TRBV6-2/TRBV6-3
d_gene: NA
j_gene: TRBJ2-3
abundance: NA
CDR3nt: TGTGCCAGCAGTTACCAGCCCGCCAGGGCGCCAGATACGCAGTATTTT
CDR3aa: CASSYQPARAPDTQYF

v_gene: TRBV4-1
d_gene: NA
j_gene: TRBJ1-5
abundance: NA
CDR3nt: TGCGCCAGCAGCCAAATAGGGGACAGCAATCAGCCCCAGCATTTT
CDR3aa: CASSQIGDSNQPQHF

v_gene: TRBV29-1
d_gene: NA
j_gene: TRBJ2-4
abundance: many
CDR3nt: TGCAGTGTACTGCAGTTGGGTGTTCAGTACTTC
CDR3aa: CSVLQLGVQYF

v_gene: TRBV4-1
d_gene: NA
j_gene: TRBJ2-7
abundance: NA
CDR3nt: TGCGCCAGCAGCCCATGGCAGGGAGTGCCCGACGAGCAGTACTTC
CDR3aa: CASSPWQGVPDEQYF

v_gene: TRBV7-7
d_gene: NA
j_gene: TRBJ2-1
abundance: NA
CDR3nt: TGTGCTAGCAGCTTTGGGGGGCCAGCGGGAAGGGATGAGCAGTTCTTC
CDR3aa: CASSFGGPAGRDEQFF

v_gene: TRBV7-2
d_gene: TRBD2
j_gene: TRBJ2-7
abundance: few
CDR3nt: TGTGCCAGCAGCCCGAGATTAGCGGGGAGCTCCTACGAGCAGTACTTC
CDR3aa: CASSPRLAGSSYEQYF

v_gene: TRBV18
d_gene: TRBD2
j_gene: TRBJ2-5
abundance: NA
CDR3nt: TGTGCCAGCTCACGTAATAGCGGGGGTGAGACCCAGTACTTC
CDR3aa: CASSRNSGGETQYF

v_gene: TRBV20-1
d_gene: NA
j_gene: TRBJ2-6
abundance: NA
CDR3nt: TGCAGTGGGAGCTCTGGGGCCAACGTCCTGACTTTC
CDR3aa: CSGSSGANVLTF

v_gene: TRBV29-1
d_gene: TRBD2
j_gene: TRBJ2-5
abundance: few
CDR3nt: TGCAGCGTGGTCCGGGGCGCGGGGGAAGAGACCCAGTACTTC
CDR3aa: CSVVRGAGEETQYF

v_gene: TRBV5-1
d_gene: NA
j_gene: TRBJ1-2
abundance: NA
CDR3nt: TGCGCCAGCAGCCTCCTGTCGGGGGAGGCGCGGGGCTACACCTTC
CDR3aa: CASSLLSGEARGYTF

v_gene: TRBV27
d_gene: NA
j_gene: TRBJ1-6
abundance: NA
CDR3nt: TGTGCCAGCAGGGTCTCGACTGGGGGCTGGTCACCCCTCCACTTT
CDR3aa: CASRVSTGGWSPLHF

v_gene: TRBV7-6
d_gene: TRBD1
j_gene: TRBJ1-5
abundance: NA
CDR3nt: TGTGCCAGCAGCTTATACCCGATGGGACAGGGGAATCAGCCCCAGCATTTT
CDR3aa: CASSLYPMGQGNQPQHF

v_gene: TRBV6-1
d_gene: TRBD1
j_gene: TRBJ1-4
abundance: NA
CDR3nt: TGTGCCAGCAGTGAAGCGGCCTCAGGGGGCCTGGCTGAAAAACTGTTTTTT
CDR3aa: CASSEAASGGLAEKLFF

v_gene: TRBV7-9
d_gene: NA
j_gene: TRBJ2-5
abundance: NA
CDR3nt: TGTGCCGGCAGCGATTTGACCCAGGCCCAAGAGACCCAGTACTTC
CDR3aa: CAGSDLTQAQETQYF

v_gene: TRBV9
d_gene: TRBD2
j_gene: TRBJ2-5
abundance: NA
CDR3nt: TGTGCCAGCAGAACAGGGATAGCGGGGGGCGAGACCCAGTACTTC
CDR3aa: CASRTGIAGGETQYF

v_gene: TRBV5-4
d_gene: TRBD1
j_gene: TRBJ2-5
abundance: NA
CDR3nt: TGTGCCAGCACCCTCTCAACCGGGACAGGGGTGGGAGAGACCCAGTACTTC
CDR3aa: CASTLSTGTGVGETQYF

v_gene: TRBV6-5
d_gene: TRBD1
j_gene: TRBJ2-4
abundance: NA
CDR3nt: TGTGCCAGCAGATCTAACAGGGGATACAACGTAGACATTCAGTACTTC
CDR3aa: CASRSNRGYNVDIQYF

v_gene: TRBV4-3
d_gene: TRBD2
j_gene: TRBJ2-7
abundance: NA
CDR3nt: TGCGCCAGCAGCCAAGGGATTGGGGGGGCCTACGAGCAGTACTTC
CDR3aa: CASSQGIGGAYEQYF

v_gene: TRBV5-1
d_gene: TRBD1
j_gene: TRBJ2-3
abundance: NA
CDR3nt: TGTGCCAGCAGTTGGGGGACAGGGACAGATACGCAGTATTTT
CDR3aa: CASSWGTGTDTQYF

v_gene: TRBV4-2
d_gene: TRBD2
j_gene: TRBJ2-1
abundance: NA
CDR3nt: TGTGCCAGCAGCCCCCACGTCATAGCGGGGGGCAACAATGAGCAGTTCTTC
CDR3aa: CASSPHVIAGGNNEQFF

v_gene: TRBV29-1
d_gene: NA
j_gene: TRBJ2-1
abundance: few
CDR3nt: TGCAGCGCCGGTTCGGGGCAGTTCTTC
CDR3aa: CSAGSGQFF

v_gene: TRBV9
d_gene: NA
j_gene: TRBJ2-3
abundance: NA
CDR3nt: TGTGCCAGCAGCGTAGCGGCTAGCCTACGGCAAGATACGCAGTATTTT
CDR3aa: CASSVAASLRQDTQYF

v_gene: TRBV9
d_gene: NA
j_gene: TRBJ2-3
abundance: many
CDR3nt: TGTGCCAGCAGCGTAGTCAGTAGCACAGATACGCAGTATTTT
CDR3aa: CASSVVSSTDTQYF

v_gene: TRBV7-9
d_gene: NA
j_gene: TRBJ1-6
abundance: NA
CDR3nt: TGTGCCAGCAGCTTGGGGTGGGGGGACGATTCACCCCTCCACTTT
CDR3aa: CASSLGWGDDSPLHF

v_gene: TRBV24-1
d_gene: TRBD2
j_gene: TRBJ2-3
abundance: NA
CDR3nt: TGTGCCACCAGTGATTTTAAGGCTAGCGGGGGGTACGACACAGATACGCAGTATTTT
CDR3aa: CATSDFKASGGYDTDTQYF

v_gene: TRBV28
d_gene: NA
j_gene: TRBJ2-7
abundance: few
CDR3nt: TGTGCCAGCAGTTTCACGGGGGCAGCTACCTACGAGCAGTACTTC
CDR3aa: CASSFTGAATYEQYF

v_gene: TRBV7-2
d_gene: NA
j_gene: TRBJ1-5
abundance: NA
CDR3nt: TGTGCCAGCAGCCCCTTTAGTAGCAATCAGCCCCAGCATTTT
CDR3aa: CASSPFSSNQPQHF

v_gene: TRBV10-3
d_gene: TRBD2
j_gene: TRBJ2-1
abundance: few
CDR3nt: TGTGCCACCAGTCGTCGGGGGGGCCTGGATGAGCAGTTCTTC
CDR3aa: CATSRRGGLDEQFF

v_gene: TRBV29-1
d_gene: NA
j_gene: TRBJ2-3
abundance: once
CDR3nt: TGCAGCGTTGGGGGACGGGACCGTCATACGCAGTATTTT
CDR3aa: CSVGGRDRHTQYF

v_gene: TRBV20-1
d_gene: NA
j_gene: TRBJ1-6
abundance: NA
CDR3nt: TGCAGTGCTAGAGTCCCAGAAGTCAATTCACCCCTCCACTTT
CDR3aa: CSARVPEVNSPLHF

v_gene: TRBV7-2
d_gene: NA
j_gene: TRBJ2-5
abundance: few
CDR3nt: TGTGCCAGCAGCCCCGGGGGGCGTACAGGGACCCAGTACTTC
CDR3aa: CASSPGGRTGTQYF

v_gene: TRBV7-9
d_gene: NA
j_gene: TRBJ2-1
abundance: few
CDR3nt: TGTGCCAGCAGCTTAGATTACGACAATGAGCAGTTCTTC
CDR3aa: CASSLDYDNEQFF

v_gene: TRBV29-1
d_gene: NA
j_gene: TRBJ2-4
abundance: NA
CDR3nt: TGCAGCGGGGTACCGGGTCCCCCTGCCCAAAACATTCAGTACTTC
CDR3aa: CSGVPGPPAQNIQYF

v_gene: TRBV4-2
d_gene: NA
j_gene: TRBJ2-5
abundance: NA
CDR3nt: TGTGCCAGCAGCCAGGACCCCTCACGTTACCGAGGTGAGACCCAGTACTTC
CDR3aa: CASSQDPSRYRGETQYF

v_gene: TRBV5-1
d_gene: TRBD1
j_gene: TRBJ2-5
abundance: NA
CDR3nt: TGCGCCAGCAGCTTGGTACCGACAGGGCCTGAGACCCAGTACTTC
CDR3aa: CASSLVPTGPETQYF

v_gene: TRBV27
d_gene: NA
j_gene: TRBJ2-1
abundance: NA
CDR3nt: TGTGCCAGCAAGACAGGCAGCTCCTACAATGAGCAGTTCTTC
CDR3aa: CASKTGSSYNEQFF

v_gene: TRBV7-2
d_gene: NA
j_gene: TRBJ1-2
abundance: NA
CDR3nt: TGTGCCAGCAGCTTGACTATGGGGGTGGGGGGCTACACCTTC
CDR3aa: CASSLTMGVGGYTF

v_gene: TRBV7-9
d_gene: NA
j_gene: TRBJ2-7
abundance: NA
CDR3nt: TGTGCCAGCAGGTCGATATGGGCAGGGTACTTC
CDR3aa: CASRSIWAGYF

v_gene: TRBV27
d_gene: NA
j_gene: TRBJ2-5
abundance: NA
CDR3nt: TGTGCCAGCAGTTCATCGAAAGGACCTCAAGAGACCCAGTACTTC
CDR3aa: CASSSSKGPQETQYF

v_gene: TRBV9
d_gene: NA
j_gene: TRBJ1-2
abundance: few
CDR3nt: TGTGCCAGCAGCCCCGCCGAGGTCCGGAACTATGGCTACACCTTC
CDR3aa: CASSPAEVRNYGYTF

v_gene: TRBV6-2/TRBV6-3
d_gene: NA
j_gene: TRBJ2-1
abundance: NA
CDR3nt: TGTGCCAGCAGCCGGGTAGGTGGAGGGACTGGGAAGAAGGGTGAGCAGTTCTTC
CDR3aa: CASSRVGGGTGKKGEQFF

v_gene: TRBV6-2/TRBV6-3
d_gene: NA
j_gene: TRBJ2-3
abundance: NA
CDR3nt: TGTGCCAGCAGTTATTCAGGGGTAGTAGATACGCAGTATTTT
CDR3aa: CASSYSGVVDTQYF

v_gene: TRBV7-2
d_gene: NA
j_gene: TRBJ1-6
abundance: few
CDR3nt: TGTGCCAGCAGCTTAGGACAGGCAGGCTCACCCCTCCACTTT
CDR3aa: CASSLGQAGSPLHF

v_gene: TRBV5-1
d_gene: NA
j_gene: TRBJ1-2
abundance: few
CDR3nt: TGCGCCAGCAGGCCCGACAACTATGGCTACACCTTC
CDR3aa: CASRPDNYGYTF